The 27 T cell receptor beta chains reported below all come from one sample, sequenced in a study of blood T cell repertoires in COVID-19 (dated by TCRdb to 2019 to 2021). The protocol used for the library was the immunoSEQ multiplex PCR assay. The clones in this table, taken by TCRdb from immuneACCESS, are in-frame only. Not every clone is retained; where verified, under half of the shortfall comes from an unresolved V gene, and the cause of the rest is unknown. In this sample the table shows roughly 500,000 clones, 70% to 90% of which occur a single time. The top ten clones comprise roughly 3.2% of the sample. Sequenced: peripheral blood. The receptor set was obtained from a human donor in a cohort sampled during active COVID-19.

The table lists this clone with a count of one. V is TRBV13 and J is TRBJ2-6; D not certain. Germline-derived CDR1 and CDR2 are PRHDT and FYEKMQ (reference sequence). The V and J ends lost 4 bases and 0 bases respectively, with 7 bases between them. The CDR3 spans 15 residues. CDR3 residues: CASSSRSSGANVLTF. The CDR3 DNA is TGTGCCAGCAGCTCACGTAGCTCTGGGGCCAACGTCCTGACTTTC.

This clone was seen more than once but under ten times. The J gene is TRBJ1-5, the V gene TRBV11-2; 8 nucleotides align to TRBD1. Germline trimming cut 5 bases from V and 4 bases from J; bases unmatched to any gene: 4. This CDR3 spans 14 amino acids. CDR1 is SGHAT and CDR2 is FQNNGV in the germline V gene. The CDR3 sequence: CASSENRGNQPQHF. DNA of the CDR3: TGTGCCAGCAGCGAGAACAGGGGGAATCAGCCCCAGCATTTT. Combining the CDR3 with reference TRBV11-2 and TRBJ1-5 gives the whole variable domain EAGVAQSPRYKIIEKRQSVAFWCNPISGHATLYWYQQILGQGPKLLIQFQNNGVVDDSQLPKDRFSAERLKGVDSTLKIQPAKLEDSAVYLCASSENRGNQPQHFGDGTRLSIL.

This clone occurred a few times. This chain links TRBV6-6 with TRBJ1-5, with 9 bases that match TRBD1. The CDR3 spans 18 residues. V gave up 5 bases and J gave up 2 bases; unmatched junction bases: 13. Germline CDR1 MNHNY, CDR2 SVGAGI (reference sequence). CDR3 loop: CASSRSSGTGKGNQPQHF. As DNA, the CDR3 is TGTGCCAGCAGTCGATCCTCCGGGACAGGGAAAGGCAATCAGCCCCAGCATTTT.

The CDR3 coding sequence is TGCGCCAGCAGCCAAGGGGGAGGGCGGCGGGTCTCCTACGAGCAGTACTTC. Translating gives CASSQGGGRRVSYEQYF. The rearrangement joins TRBV4-1 to TRBJ2-7; 7 bases are shared with TRBD2. Trimming at V came to 1 base and at J to 0 bases, leaving 9 bases not matched to a gene. Germline CDR1 MGHRA, CDR2 YSYEKL. This CDR3 spans 17 amino acids.

Here the CDR3 DNA reads TGTGCCACCAGCAGAGAACAGGGGGCAGGGGAGCAGTTCTTC. The encoded protein is CATSREQGAGEQFF. The V call is TRBV15, the J call TRBJ2-1; 9 positions match TRBD1. V lost 0 bases, J lost 10 bases, and 4 bases stayed unmatched. This CDR3 has 14 amino acids. CDR1 and CDR2 (germline): LNHNV, YYDKDF (reference sequence).

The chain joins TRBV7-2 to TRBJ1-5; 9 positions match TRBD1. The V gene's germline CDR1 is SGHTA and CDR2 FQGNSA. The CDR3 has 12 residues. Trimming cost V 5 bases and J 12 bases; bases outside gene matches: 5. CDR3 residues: CASSQGDRDQHF. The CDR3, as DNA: TGTGCCAGCAGCCAAGGGGACAGGGACCAGCATTTT.

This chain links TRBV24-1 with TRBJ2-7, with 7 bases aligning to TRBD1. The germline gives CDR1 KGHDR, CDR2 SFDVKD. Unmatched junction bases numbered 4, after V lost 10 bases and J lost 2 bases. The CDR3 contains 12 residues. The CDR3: CATGQSPYEQYF. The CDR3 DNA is TGTGCCACGGGACAGTCGCCCTACGAGCAGTACTTC.

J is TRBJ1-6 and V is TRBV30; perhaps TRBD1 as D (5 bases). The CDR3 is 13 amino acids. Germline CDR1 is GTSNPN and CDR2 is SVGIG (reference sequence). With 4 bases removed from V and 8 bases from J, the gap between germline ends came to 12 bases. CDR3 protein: CAWNPARDSPLHF. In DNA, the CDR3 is TGTGCCTGGAACCCCGCCAGGGATTCACCCCTCCACTTT.

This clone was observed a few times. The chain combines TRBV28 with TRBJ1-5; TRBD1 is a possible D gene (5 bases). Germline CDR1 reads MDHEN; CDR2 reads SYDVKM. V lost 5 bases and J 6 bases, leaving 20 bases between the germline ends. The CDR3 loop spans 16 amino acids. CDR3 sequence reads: CASSPVAGVLGQPQHF. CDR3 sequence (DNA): TGTGCCAGCAGTCCAGTGGCGGGGGTCTTAGGTCAGCCCCAGCATTTT. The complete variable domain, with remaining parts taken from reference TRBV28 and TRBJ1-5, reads DVKVTQSSRYLVKRTGEKVFLECVQDMDHENMFWYRQDPGLGLRLIYFSYDVKMKEKGDIPEGYSVSREKKERFSLILESASTNQTSMYLCASSPVAGVLGQPQHFGDGTRLSIL.

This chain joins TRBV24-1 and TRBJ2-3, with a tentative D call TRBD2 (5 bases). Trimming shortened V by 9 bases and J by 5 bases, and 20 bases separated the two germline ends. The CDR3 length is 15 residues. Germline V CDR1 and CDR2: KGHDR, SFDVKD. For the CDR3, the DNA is TGTGCCACCTCACCAGGTTCGGGGTTTGTAGATACGCAGTATTTT. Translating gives CATSPGSGFVDTQYF.

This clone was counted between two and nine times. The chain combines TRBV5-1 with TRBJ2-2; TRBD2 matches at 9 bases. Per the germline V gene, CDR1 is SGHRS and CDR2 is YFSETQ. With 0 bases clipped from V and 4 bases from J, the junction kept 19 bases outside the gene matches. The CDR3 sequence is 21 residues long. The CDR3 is CASSLVRAAGGPHLRTGELFF. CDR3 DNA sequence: TGCGCCAGCAGCTTGGTCAGGGCGGCGGGAGGGCCCCACTTACGCACCGGGGAGCTGTTTTTT.

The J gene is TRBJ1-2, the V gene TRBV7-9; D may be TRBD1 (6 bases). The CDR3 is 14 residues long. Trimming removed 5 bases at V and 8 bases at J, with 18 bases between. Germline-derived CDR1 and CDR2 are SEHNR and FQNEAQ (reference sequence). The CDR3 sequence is CASSPQAGAGGYTF. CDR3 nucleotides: TGTGCCAGCAGCCCCCAAGCGGGGGCGGGAGGCTACACCTTC.

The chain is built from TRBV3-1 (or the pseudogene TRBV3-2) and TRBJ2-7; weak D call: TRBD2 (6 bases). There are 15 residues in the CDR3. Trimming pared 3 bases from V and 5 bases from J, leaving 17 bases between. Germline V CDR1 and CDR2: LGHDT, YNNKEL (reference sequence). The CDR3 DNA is TGTGCCAGCAGCCAGGGCGGGCCTAGCGCCAACGAGCAGTACTTC. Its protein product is CASSQGGPSANEQYF.

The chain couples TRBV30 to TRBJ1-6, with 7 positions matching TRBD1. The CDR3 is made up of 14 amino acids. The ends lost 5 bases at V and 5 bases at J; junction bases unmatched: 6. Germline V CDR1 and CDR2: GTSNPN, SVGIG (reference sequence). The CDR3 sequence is CAWATGEDNSPLHF. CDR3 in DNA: TGTGCCTGGGCCACAGGGGAGGATAATTCACCCCTCCACTTT.

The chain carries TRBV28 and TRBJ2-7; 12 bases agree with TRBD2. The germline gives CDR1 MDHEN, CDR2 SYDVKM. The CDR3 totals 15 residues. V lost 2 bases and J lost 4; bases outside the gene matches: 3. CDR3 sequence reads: CASSLDLAGGYEQYF. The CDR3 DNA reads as TGTGCCAGCAGTTTAGACCTAGCGGGAGGGTACGAGCAGTACTTC.

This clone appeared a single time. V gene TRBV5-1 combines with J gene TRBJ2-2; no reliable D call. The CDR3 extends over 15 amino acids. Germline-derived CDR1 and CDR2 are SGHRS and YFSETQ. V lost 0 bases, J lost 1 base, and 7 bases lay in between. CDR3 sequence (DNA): TGCGCCAGCAGCTTGGGAGCCCAGAACACCGGGGAGCTGTTTTTT. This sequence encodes CASSLGAQNTGELFF.

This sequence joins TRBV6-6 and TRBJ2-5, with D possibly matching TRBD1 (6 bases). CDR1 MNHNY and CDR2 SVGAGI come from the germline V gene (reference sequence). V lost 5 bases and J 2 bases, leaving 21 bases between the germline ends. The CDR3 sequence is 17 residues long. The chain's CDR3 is CASSLPIDRTGQETQYF. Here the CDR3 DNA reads TGTGCCAGCAGTCTCCCGATAGACAGGACGGGGCAAGAGACCCAGTACTTC.

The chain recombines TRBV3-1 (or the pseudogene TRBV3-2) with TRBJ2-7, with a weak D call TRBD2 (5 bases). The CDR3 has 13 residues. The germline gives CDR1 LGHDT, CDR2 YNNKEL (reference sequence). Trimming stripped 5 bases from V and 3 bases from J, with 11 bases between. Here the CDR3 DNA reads TGTGCCAGCAGCTATCGGGAAAGCTACGAGCAGTACTTC. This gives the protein CASSYRESYEQYF.

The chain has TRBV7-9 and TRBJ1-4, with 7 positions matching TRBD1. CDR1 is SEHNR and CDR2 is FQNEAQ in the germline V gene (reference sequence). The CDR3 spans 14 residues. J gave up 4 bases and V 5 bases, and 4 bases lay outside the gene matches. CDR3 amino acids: CASSPRGLNEKLFF. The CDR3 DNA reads TGTGCCAGCAGCCCTAGGGGGCTTAATGAAAAACTGTTTTTT.

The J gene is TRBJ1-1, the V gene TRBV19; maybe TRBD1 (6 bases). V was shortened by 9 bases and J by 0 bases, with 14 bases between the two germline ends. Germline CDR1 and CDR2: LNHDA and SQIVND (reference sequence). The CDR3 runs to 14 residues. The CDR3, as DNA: TGTGCCAGCCACCGGGGGGGCATGAACACTGAAGCTTTCTTT. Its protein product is CASHRGGMNTEAFF.

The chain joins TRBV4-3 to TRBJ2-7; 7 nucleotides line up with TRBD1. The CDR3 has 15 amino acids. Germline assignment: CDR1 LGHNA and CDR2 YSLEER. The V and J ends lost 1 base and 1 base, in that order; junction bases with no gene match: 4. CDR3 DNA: TGCGCCAGCAGCCAAGGGGCAGGGGGTTCCTACGAGCAGTACTTC. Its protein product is CASSQGAGGSYEQYF.

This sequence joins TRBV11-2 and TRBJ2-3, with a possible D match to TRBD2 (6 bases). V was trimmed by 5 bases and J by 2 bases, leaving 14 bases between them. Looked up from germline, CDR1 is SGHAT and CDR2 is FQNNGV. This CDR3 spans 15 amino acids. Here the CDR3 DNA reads TGTGCCAGCAGCCCGACTAGTACTTTCACAGATACGCAGTATTTT. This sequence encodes CASSPTSTFTDTQYF.

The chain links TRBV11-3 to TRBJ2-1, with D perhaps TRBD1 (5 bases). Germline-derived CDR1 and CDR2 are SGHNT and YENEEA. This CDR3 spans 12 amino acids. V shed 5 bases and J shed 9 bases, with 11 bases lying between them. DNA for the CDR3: TGTGCCAGCAGCCTGACAACAGGTGAGCAGTTCTTC. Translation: CASSLTTGEQFF.

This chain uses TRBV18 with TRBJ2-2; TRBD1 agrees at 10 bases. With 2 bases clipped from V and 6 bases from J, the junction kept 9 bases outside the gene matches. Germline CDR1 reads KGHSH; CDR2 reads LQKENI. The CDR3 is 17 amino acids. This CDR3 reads CASSPSTGGQSSGELFF. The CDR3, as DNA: TGTGCCAGCTCACCATCGACAGGGGGCCAGTCCTCCGGGGAGCTGTTTTTT.

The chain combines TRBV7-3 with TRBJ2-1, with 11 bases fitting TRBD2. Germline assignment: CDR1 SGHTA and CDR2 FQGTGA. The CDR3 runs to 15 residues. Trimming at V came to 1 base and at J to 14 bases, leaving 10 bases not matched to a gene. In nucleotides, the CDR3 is TGTGCCAGCAGCTTAAAACTAGCGGGAGTCAAAGGGAAGTTCTTC. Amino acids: CASSLKLAGVKGKFF. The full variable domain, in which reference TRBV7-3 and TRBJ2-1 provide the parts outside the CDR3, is GAGVSQTPSNKVTEKGKYVELRCDPISGHTALYWYRQSLGQGPEFLIYFQGTGAADDSGLPNDRFFAVRPEGSVSTLKIQRTERGDSAVYLCASSLKLAGVKGKFFGPGTRLTVL.

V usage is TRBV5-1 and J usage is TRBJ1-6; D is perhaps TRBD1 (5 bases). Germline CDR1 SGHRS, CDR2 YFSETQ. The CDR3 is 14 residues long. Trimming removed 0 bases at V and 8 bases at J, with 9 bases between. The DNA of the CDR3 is TGCGCCAGCAGCTTGGTGGTAGGGGATTCACCCCTCCACTTT. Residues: CASSLVVGDSPLHF.

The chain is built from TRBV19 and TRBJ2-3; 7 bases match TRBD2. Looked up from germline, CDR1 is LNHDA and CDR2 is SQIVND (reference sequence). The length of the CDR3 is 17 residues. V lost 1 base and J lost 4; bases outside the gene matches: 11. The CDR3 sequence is CASSIGRGRAWADTQYF. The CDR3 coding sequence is TGTGCCAGTAGTATAGGTCGGGGGAGGGCTTGGGCAGATACGCAGTATTTT.